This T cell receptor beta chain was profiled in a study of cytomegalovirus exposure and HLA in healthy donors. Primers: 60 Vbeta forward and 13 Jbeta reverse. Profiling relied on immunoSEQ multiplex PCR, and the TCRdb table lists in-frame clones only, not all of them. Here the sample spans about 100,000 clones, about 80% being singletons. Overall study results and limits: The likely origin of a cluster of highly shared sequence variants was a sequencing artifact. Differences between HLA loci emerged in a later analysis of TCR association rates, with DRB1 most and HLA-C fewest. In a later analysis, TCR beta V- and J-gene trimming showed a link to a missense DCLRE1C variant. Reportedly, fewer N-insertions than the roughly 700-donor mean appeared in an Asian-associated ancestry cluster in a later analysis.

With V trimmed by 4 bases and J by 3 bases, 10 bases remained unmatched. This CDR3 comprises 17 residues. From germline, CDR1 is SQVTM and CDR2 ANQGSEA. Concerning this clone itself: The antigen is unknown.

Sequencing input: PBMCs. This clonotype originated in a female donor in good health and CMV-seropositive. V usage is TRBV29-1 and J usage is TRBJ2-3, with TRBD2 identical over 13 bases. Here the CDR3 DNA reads TGCAGCGTTGCTCCACTTTCGACTAGCGGGAGGACAGATACGCAGTATTTT. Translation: CSVAPLSTSGRTDTQYF.